This T cell receptor beta chain was recovered during a study of blood T cell repertoires in COVID-19 (dated by TCRdb to the early 2020s). For the study in its entirety: Collaborator samples came from the United States, Italy and Spain and covered acute and convalescent phases of COVID-19. The material from the prospective study consisted of cDNA or gDNA derived from T cells, B-cell-depleted T cells, or PBMCs. Subjects who had been exposed to COVID-19, were actively infected with it, or had recovered from it provided the deeply sampled blood TCRbeta repertoires that made up the dataset. A freely available public database, intended as a resource for researchers studying the immune response to SARS-CoV-2, is where the repertoires were released. Samples were obtained from the ongoing ImmuneRACE study (first 160 participants) and from roughly 1,300 subjects provided by 6 global collaborators. Sample metadata almost always included a de-identified subject ID, COVID-19 status, age in years and sex. Where available, HLA class I and class II types were obtained from metadata supplied by the sample provider rather than from assay-based typing.

Participants in the prospective study were enrolled through a virtual design, were aged roughly 18 to 100 years, and lived in approximately 24 United States geographic areas. To assign participants to cohorts, the prospective study relied on clinical history that participants themselves reported in a screening survey and a study questionnaire. Recovered participants in ImmuneRACE Cohort 3 were defined as having two consecutive negative NP/OP PCR tests, clearance from a healthcare professional, or resolution of symptoms. Mobile phlebotomists in the prospective study collected whole blood, serum and a nasopharyngeal or oropharyngeal swab from every participant. Participants in the prospective study had the option to provide additional blood draws and questionnaires over an approximately 2-month period. Before DNA extraction, prospective study blood samples were shipped either frozen or at room temperature.

The immunoSEQ Assay, a bias-controlled multiplex PCR, was used to amplify TCRbeta CDR3 regions from genomic DNA. Under the source paper's analysis protocol: The number of nucleated cells in each sample was estimated by amplification of reference gene primers within the assay. To quantify the absolute abundance of each unique TCRbeta CDR3 rearrangement, sequence reads were collapsed and filtered. For each sample, productive Simpson clonality was calculated as the square root of Simpson's diversity index over productive rearrangements. What TCRdb holds here is the immuneACCESS table cut down to in-frame rearrangements. Part of the clones is not present; checked against another copy, under half of the missing clones reflect an unresolved V gene, and the others are unexplained. For V, J and clone size, that table is used; D and trimming come from the DNA. In this sample the table shows about 280,000 clones, around 85% of which occur a single time. The ten most abundant clones make up roughly 2.6% of the sample.

The germline V gene (reference sequence) provides CDR1 GTSNPN and CDR2 SVGIG. The CDR3 has 11 amino acids, counting the end cysteine and phenylalanine. The sequence is cut down to CDR3 DNA, 33 bases in frame from base 1. V drops 5 bases and J drops 5 bases, leaving 9 bases in between. General study outcomes and caveats: How much clinical and demographic metadata was included differed by source and by participant, and the metadata was provided uncurated.

A note on this clone: This clone's antigen is unknown. No much larger clonotype is one base removed from it; base qualities were not supplied.

The material sequenced was PBMCs or T cells enriched from blood (not recorded which). This TCR came from a woman aged 50 to 60 who had recovered from COVID-19. The sequence links TRBV30 to TRBJ2-5; the D gene identity is not certain. The CDR3 region reads CAWDSRETQYF. The DNA is as follows: TGTGCCTGGGACTCTAGGGAGACCCAGTACTTC.